These 20 T cell receptor beta chains came from one sample sequenced in a study of blood T cells in healthy people across ages. With a J-beta primer mix and a sample-barcoded 5' primer, a second PCR ran roughly 6 to 11 cycles. One entry per CDR3 protein, called by TCRdb with MiXCR from the 5' RACE reads. This sample yields around 690,000 distinct CDR3 sequences, of which roughly 53% are seen a single time; 30% to 45% belongs to the top ten. The sequenced sample was blood. The receptors derive from a man in his 60s in good health.

V and J are TRBV7-2 and TRBJ2-5; 9 bases match TRBD2. Germline V gene lookup returns CDR1 SGHTA and CDR2 FQGNSA. J was trimmed by 4 bases and V by 4 bases; bases with no gene match: 10. The CDR3 spans 16 residues. Here the CDR3 reads CASSSRTSAGGETQYF. CDR3 in DNA: TGTGCCAGCAGCTCCCGGACTAGCGCTGGGGGAGAGACCCAGTACTTC. Looking up the rest from reference TRBV7-2 and TRBJ2-5 gives the full variable domain: GAGVSQSPSNKVTEKGKDVELRCDPISGHTALYWYRQSLGQGLEFLIYFQGNSAPDKSGLPSDRFSAERTGGSVSTLTIQRTQQEDSAVYLCASSSRTSAGGETQYFGPGTRLLVL.

The rearrangement uses TRBV12-3 or TRBV12-4 and TRBJ1-4; 10 bases map to TRBD1. CDR3 length: 16 amino acids. Trimming removed 3 bases from V and 4 bases from J; junction bases left unmatched: 5. The CDR3 here is CASSLADRGLNEKLFF. CDR3 coding DNA: TGTGCCAGCAGTTTGGCCGACAGGGGGCTTAATGAAAAACTGTTTTTT.

The gene calls are TRBV20-1 and TRBJ2-4; no reliable D call. The V and J ends lost 5 bases and 8 bases respectively, with 10 bases between them. This CDR3 is 11 amino acids long. The germline V gene has CDR1 DFQATT and CDR2 SNEGSKA (reference sequence). CDR3 residues: CSAATRDIQYF. For the CDR3, the DNA is TGCAGTGCTGCTACCCGGGACATTCAGTACTTC.

This sequence joins TRBV20-1 and TRBJ2-5; D gene unclear. The CDR3 covers 11 residues. Trimming removed 4 bases from V and 0 bases from J, with 3 bases in between. Per the germline V gene, CDR1 is DFQATT and CDR2 is SNEGSKA (reference sequence). CDR3 protein: CSATYQETQYF. CDR3 in DNA: TGCAGTGCTACGTACCAAGAGACCCAGTACTTC.

For the CDR3, the DNA is TGCAGTGCTCCCGGAGGCAGCGGCACAGATACGCAGTATTTT. Its protein product is CSAPGGSGTDTQYF. The chain combines TRBV20-1 with TRBJ2-3; TRBD2 might be the D (5 bases). The CDR3 sequence is 14 residues long. The germline V and J ends were trimmed by 5 bases and 1 base, with 13 bases remaining between them. Germline loops: CDR1 DFQATT, CDR2 SNEGSKA (reference sequence).

The chain recombines TRBV2 with TRBJ2-5, with TRBD2 as a possible D gene (5 bases). Looked up from germline, CDR1 is SNHLY and CDR2 is FYNNEI. Trimming left V 6 bases short and J 1 base short, with 15 bases between. This CDR3 contains 15 residues. CDR3 DNA: TGTGCCAGCAGCGACCGAGGGATCCCCCAAGAGACCCAGTACTTC. Amino acids: CASSDRGIPQETQYF.

The rearrangement joins TRBV7-8 to TRBJ2-6; a weak D match, TRBD1 (5 bases). With 5 bases removed from V and 5 bases from J, the gap between germline ends came to 19 bases. The CDR3 has 17 amino acids. In germline, CDR1 is SGHVS, CDR2 FQNEAQ. Here the CDR3 reads CASSPHGARSRANVLTF. The DNA for the CDR3 is TGTGCCAGCAGCCCACATGGGGCGCGGTCTAGGGCCAACGTCCTGACTTTC.

The V call is TRBV4-1, the J call TRBJ2-1; D is perhaps TRBD2 (5 bases). CDR1 MGHRA and CDR2 YSYEKL come from the germline V gene. V gave up 4 bases and J gave up 5 bases, with 18 bases separating them. The CDR3 sequence is 16 residues long. The DNA for the CDR3 is TGCGCCAGCAGCCCGATCGGGAATAGTGGAGACAATGAGCAGTTCTTC. Translation: CASSPIGNSGDNEQFF.

The chain recombines TRBV20-1 with TRBJ2-6; D unclear. V was clipped by 3 bases and J by 0 bases, with 6 bases between them. The CDR3 runs 14 residues. CDR1 DFQATT and CDR2 SNEGSKA come from the germline V gene (reference sequence). The CDR3 nucleotides are TGCAGTGCTAGTGAGAGCTCTGGGGCCAACGTCCTGACTTTC. Translated, it gives CSASESSGANVLTF.

This clonotype turned up a few times. The chain links TRBV20-1 to TRBJ1-2, with 8 bases fitting TRBD1. J was trimmed by 13 bases and V by 3 bases; bases with no gene match: 10. CDR3 length equals 12 residues. Germline loops: CDR1 DFQATT, CDR2 SNEGSKA (reference sequence). The CDR3, as DNA: TGCAGTGCTAGTAGGGCAGGGGGCAGAGGCACCTTC. It codes for CSASRAGGRGTF.

With respect to this clonotype: A junction end diverges from the germline sequence, so it may reflect a read error. The CDR3 spells CASSQDRGDYNERFF. The CDR3 DNA is TGTGCCAGCAGCCAAGATAGGGGGGACTACAATGAGCGGTTCTTC. This chain connects TRBV4-2 to TRBJ2-1; possible D gene TRBD2, 7 bases. The germline CDR1 and CDR2 sequences are LGHNA and YNFKEQ. This CDR3 comprises 15 residues.

This chain connects TRBV20-1 to TRBJ2-4; 8 bases map to TRBD1. Near its end, the DNA agrees better with TRBJ2-7, so the J call may be wrong. This CDR3 region has 13 residues. Germline V gene sequence: CDR1 DFQATT, CDR2 SNEGSKA (reference sequence). CDR3 in amino acids: CSVVEPGGHEQYF. The DNA for the CDR3 is TGCAGTGTCGTGGAACCAGGGGGCCACGAGCAGTACTTC.

This clonotype has more than one count but fewer than ten. The genes are TRBV27 and TRBJ1-1, with TRBD1 as a possible D gene (5 bases). V lost 0 bases, J lost 4 bases, and 15 bases lay in between. This CDR3 is built from 16 residues. CDR1 is MNHEY and CDR2 is SMNVEV in the germline V gene (reference sequence). The CDR3 loop reads CASSLSGQGPGTEAFF. CDR3 DNA sequence: TGTGCCAGCAGTTTATCGGGCCAGGGCCCGGGCACTGAAGCTTTCTTT.

J is TRBJ2-1 and V is TRBV9, with 11 bases fitting TRBD2. The CDR3 extends over 15 amino acids. Germline V gives CDR1 SGDLS, CDR2 YYNGEE. V shed 6 bases, J shed 6 bases, and the junction held 8 bases outside the gene matches. The CDR3 protein is CASTSTSGVLNEQFF. CDR3 sequence (DNA): TGTGCCAGCACCTCGACTAGCGGGGTCCTCAATGAGCAGTTCTTC.

This chain links TRBV7-9 with TRBJ2-1; a weak D match, TRBD1 (5 bases). Trimming removed 1 base at V and 13 bases at J, with 20 bases between. This CDR3 comprises 15 residues. Germline CDR1 and CDR2: SEHNR and FQNEAQ (reference sequence). CDR3 sequence: CASSLERGLQETQFF. DNA of the CDR3: TGTGCCAGCAGCTTAGAAAGGGGCCTCCAAGAGACCCAGTTCTTC.

This clonotype was seen a few times. The rearrangement joins TRBV5-1 to TRBJ1-2; 7 bases are a match to TRBD1. Germline V CDR1 and CDR2: SGHRS, YFSETQ. The CDR3 has 14 amino acids. The J segment lost 6 bases and the V segment lost 2 bases, leaving 7 bases of the junction unmatched. CDR3 sequence (DNA): TGCGCCAGCAGCTTACAGGGTGGACAGGATGGCTACACCTTC. Residues: CASSLQGGQDGYTF.

J is TRBJ1-2 and V is TRBV12-3 or TRBV12-4; 7 bases fit TRBD1. This CDR3 comprises 13 residues. V dropped 8 bases and J dropped 4; count of bases not matched to a gene: 7. The CDR3 region is CASCPGQPYGYTF. CDR3 coding DNA: TGTGCCAGCTGTCCGGGACAGCCCTATGGCTACACCTTC.

The chain employs TRBV21-1 and TRBJ1-5; the table calls TRBD1, which could not be checked here. TRBV21-1 is designated a pseudogene. This CDR3 contains 18 residues. Here the CDR3 reads CASSKAPGGGLGNQPQHF. DNA of the CDR3: TGTGCCAGCAGCAAAGCGCCAGGGGGGGGTTTAGGCAATCAGCCCCAGCATTTT.

J is TRBJ1-1 and V is TRBV12-3 or TRBV12-4; D perhaps matches TRBD1 (6 bases). CDR3 size: 15 residues. The V gene lost 6 bases and the J gene lost 6 bases, with 20 bases spanning the gap. For the CDR3, the DNA is TGTGCCAGCAGGGGGGCCGACAGGTTCGGCGCTGAAGCTTTCTTT. This encodes CASRGADRFGAEAFF.

The chain joins TRBV20-1 to TRBJ2-1; 9 bases match TRBD2. Germline trimming cut 0 bases from V and 5 bases from J; bases unmatched to any gene: 11. CDR3 length: 17 amino acids. CDR1 is DFQATT and CDR2 is SNEGSKA in the germline V gene (reference sequence). CDR3 protein: CSARDYLRRGGDNEQFF. CDR3 DNA: TGCAGTGCTAGAGACTACCTTCGGCGGGGGGGAGACAATGAGCAGTTCTTC.